This T cell receptor beta chain appears in the sequencing data of a study of high-grade serous ovarian cancer treatment subgroups (dated by TCRdb to 2020 to 2023). About the study as a whole: Sequencing yielded a mean of approximately 13,000 reads and approximately 7,000 unique TCR beta rearrangements per sample. The study examined TCR beta repertoires in high-grade serous ovarian cancer patients who were grouped under a laparoscopic triage algorithm by complete gross resection or by neoadjuvant chemotherapy response. A cohort of around 30 patients was included: about 10 with no residual disease after primary surgery (R0), about 10 who were excellent NACT responders, and about 10 who were poor NACT responders. One primary tumor sample and two metastatic tumor samples were contributed by each patient, so that roughly 82 samples were obtained in total.

Findings and caveats that apply to the study as a whole: Because bulk tumor TCR sequencing provided no spatial information, insight into HGSC tumor complexity and diversity was limited. TCR clonal relatedness correlated positively with neoantigen level and, by trend, with copy number variation and mutation load from whole-genome sequencing. Tumors from the same patient had repertoire similarity ranging from roughly 0.1 to 0.8, while tumors from different patients showed almost no similarity. TCR repertoire analyses focused on CDR3; CDR1 and CDR2 were not analyzed.

On this clone itself: Its antigen remains undetermined. Within one base of it there is no much larger clone, and no base qualities were kept.

CDR1 and CDR2 (KGHSH, LQKENI) derive from the germline V gene. V and J are truncated by 2 bases and 5 bases respectively, leaving an intervening sequence of 3 bases. CDR3 length: 12 amino acids, cysteine to phenylalanine. Only the CDR3 DNA is retained, 36 bases long and in frame from the first base. The roughly 90 tumor samples were subjected to high-throughput TCR profiling using ImmunoSEQ. In the paper's pipeline: Richness (unique productive sequences), clonality, evenness and relatedness were included as repertoire diversity metrics, and similarity between samples was assessed with the Bhattacharyya coefficient. A sensitivity analysis excluded TCRs with fewer than two reads and gave consistent conclusions. TCRdb re-hosts the immuneACCESS table, in-frame sequences only. Its copies lack some clones; in the studies checked, an unresolved V gene accounts for under half of them, and the cause for the rest is not known. The V and J calls and clone size are taken from that table; D and trimming were inferred from the DNA. Within this sample are approximately 1,500 clones, with around three quarters of them counted one time only. The top ten clones comprise around 5.5% of the sample.

Tumor samples were collected prior to definitive surgery or chemotherapy. Genomic DNA extraction was performed by the MD Anderson Biospecimen Extraction Resource, and TCR sequencing was carried out by the MD Anderson Cancer Genomics Laboratory. The sequence was obtained from a human donor with high-grade serous ovarian cancer. The receptor chain draws on TRBV18 and TRBJ2-2; the D gene is not confidently resolved. Sequences were obtained from tumor tissue. The nucleotide sequence is TGTGCCAGCTCACCAGCAACCGGGGAGCTGTTTTTT. This is translated as CASSPATGELFF. Extended through the reference TRBV18 and TRBJ2-2 proteins, this CDR3 yields the full variable domain: NAGVMQNPRHLVRRRGQEARLRCSPMKGHSHVYWYRQLPEEGLKFMVYLQKENIIDESGMPKERFSAEFPKEGPSILRIQQVVRGDSAAYFCASSPATGELFFGEGSRLTVL.